These 9 T cell receptor beta chains came from one sample sequenced in a study of T cell repertoires in cytomegalovirus infection. TCRdb ran MiXCR on the reads and lists one entry per CDR3 protein. The sample carries about 920,000 distinct CDR3 sequences, around 32% recorded once. These receptors' targets are unknown. The starting material was cultured CD8+ T cells from PBMCs, obtained from culture after CMV antigen stimulation. These TCRs come from a human donor in good health (CMV status not recorded). Some clones in this sample may be carry-over from other donors' samples.

This clonotype showed up just a few times. The CDR3 DNA is TGTGCCAGCAGTTTGGACGCGAGCAATCAGCCCCAGCATTTT. This codes for CASSLDASNQPQHF. J is TRBJ1-5 and V is TRBV6-5; D not resolved. CDR1 and CDR2 (germline): MNHEY, SVGAGI. Trimming pared 4 bases from V and 1 base from J, leaving 8 bases between. The CDR3 spans 14 residues.

This chain joins TRBV4-3 and TRBJ1-1; a possible D gene is TRBD1 (6 bases). This CDR3 region has 13 residues. The ends were cut back, 6 bases at V and 6 bases at J, with 14 bases in the middle. Per germline, CDR1 LGHNA and CDR2 YSLEER. CDR3 region: CASSRLGAPEAFF. As DNA, the CDR3 is TGCGCCAGCAGTCGCCTGGGGGCCCCTGAAGCTTTCTTT.

In this sample, this clonotype turned up many times. A much larger clone lies a single base off, so this may be a read error. The V gene is TRBV6-5, the J gene TRBJ2-5; possibly TRBD2 for D (6 bases). Germline V gene lookup returns CDR1 MNHEY and CDR2 SVGAGI. The CDR3 contains 11 residues. The V gene lost 2 bases and the J gene lost 9 bases, with 7 bases spanning the gap. In DNA form, the CDR3 reads TGTGCCAGCAGTTACGGGGAGGCCCAGTACTTC. Protein sequence: CASSYGEAQYF.

In its sample, this clonotype was seen many times. The chain combines TRBV7-2 with TRBJ1-1, with 7 nucleotides matching TRBD1. V lost 5 bases to trimming and J lost 2 bases; unmatched junction nucleotides: 17. This CDR3 comprises 18 residues. Germline V CDR1 and CDR2: SGHTA, FQGNSA. CDR3 region: CASSADPGQDGVNTEAFF. As DNA, the CDR3 is TGTGCCAGCAGCGCAGATCCAGGACAGGACGGAGTAAACACTGAAGCTTTCTTT.

This clonotype was seen more than once but under ten times. This rearrangement joins TRBV19 to TRBJ1-1; D unclear. The CDR3 contains 14 residues. Between the trimmed V and J ends, which lost 1 base and 0 bases, there was a span of 6 bases. Germline V CDR1 and CDR2: LNHDA, SQIVND (reference sequence). CDR3 nucleotides: TGTGCCAGTAGTATAGGGGAGGTGAACACTGAAGCTTTCTTT. Translating gives CASSIGEVNTEAFF.

As regards this clonotype: One junction end disagrees with the germline gene, perhaps due to a read error. The V call is TRBV4-1, the J call TRBJ2-1; tentative D call: TRBD2 (7 bases). Germline V gives CDR1 MGHRA, CDR2 YSYEKL. CDR3 length equals 17 residues. CDR3 sequence reads: CASSRREGGSSYNEQFF. CDR3 DNA: TGTGCCAGCAGCCGGCGAGAGGGGGGGAGCTCCTACAATGAGCAGTTCTTC.

This clonotype has just a few counts. The chain couples TRBV6-5 to TRBJ2-1; no clear D. The CDR3 is 12 residues long. V was trimmed by 2 bases and J by 9 bases, leaving 8 bases between them. Germline CDR1 MNHEY, CDR2 SVGAGI. The CDR3 bases are TGTGCCAGCAGTTACGTAGAGACTGAGCAGTTCTTC. The encoded protein is CASSYVETEQFF.

CDR3 in amino acids: CASSEMFLRQERYGDGELYGYTF. CDR3 nucleotide sequence: TGTGCCAGCAGTGAAATGTTTCTTCGGCAGGAAAGGTACGGTGACGGTGAACTCTATGGCTACACCTTC. J is TRBJ1-2 and V is TRBV25-1, with D hard to call. Trimming removed 2 bases at V and 4 bases at J, with 38 bases between. The CDR3 totals 23 residues. Per germline, CDR1 MGHDK and CDR2 SYGVNS.

This sequence joins TRBV29-1 and TRBJ1-1; 7 nucleotides agree with TRBD1. The CDR3 loop spans 13 amino acids. Germline CDR1 reads SQVTM; CDR2 reads ANQGSEA. The trim removed 6 bases at V and 3 bases at J, leaving 7 bases unmatched. The CDR3 loop reads CSVEGGQYTEAFF. CDR3 bases: TGCAGCGTAGAGGGGGGACAGTACACTGAAGCTTTCTTT.